One sample yielded the 11 T cell receptor beta chains listed below, sequenced in a study of tumor-infiltrating lymphocytes in primary liver carcinoma listed by TCRdb under 2017. Blood RNA was extracted from unsorted whole blood with TRIzol reagent; germline DNA came from the DNeasy Blood & Tissue kit. TCRdb records Illumina HiSeq 2500 as the sequencer. Starting from about 500 ng total RNA, TCRbeta-specific cDNA was produced by reverse transcription with a constant-region primer and ProtoScript II reverse transcriptase. TCRbeta libraries were built with three nested multiplex PCR rounds, a slightly modified ARM-PCR procedure. The first two PCR rounds used multiplex TRBV1-TRBV30 forward primers with a Cbeta reverse primer, each for 10 to 11 cycles. TCRdb ran its own pipeline on the public reads, namely fastp trimming at Q25 and MiXCR clone calling, and kept in-frame beta chains. When rows share a CDR3 protein, they turn into one entry using the most common DNA and genes. This sample has roughly 180,000 distinct CDR3 sequences in its table, and around 60% of those were observed once. Less than 75% of the sample comes from the top ten.

The sample consisted of peripheral blood. These receptors were collected from a man aged 35-49 years with primary liver carcinoma and hepatitis B virus infection.

With respect to this clonotype: This may be a read error: a much more frequent sequence differs by one nucleotide. The chain links TRBV11-2 to TRBJ2-2; D might be TRBD1 (6 bases). The germline V and J ends were trimmed by 1 base and 6 bases, with 15 bases remaining between them. The length of the CDR3 is 16 residues. CDR1 and CDR2 from the germline V gene are SGHAT and FQNNGV. The CDR3 nucleotides are TGTGCCAGCAGCTTAGCGTACAGGGTCGGCGCCGGGGAGCTGTTTTTT. Translating it yields CASSLAYRVGAGELFF. Full variable domain (remainder filled in from reference TRBV11-2 and TRBJ2-2): EAGVAQSPRYKIIEKRQSVAFWCNPISGHATLYWYQQILGQGPKLLIQFQNNGVVDDSQLPKDRFSAERLKGVDSTLKIQPAKLEDSAVYLCASSLAYRVGAGELFFGEGSRLTVL.

Many counts were recorded for this clonotype. The V gene is TRBV29-1, the J gene TRBJ2-1; TRBD2 is a possible D gene (6 bases). Trimming shortened V by 7 bases and J by 8 bases, and 24 bases separated the two germline ends. This CDR3 region has 15 residues. The germline CDR1 and CDR2 sequences are SQVTM and ANQGSEA. CDR3 sequence (DNA): TGCAGCGCCAACCCCTACGGGGGTCGCACTTATGAGCAGTTCTTC. It encodes CSANPYGGRTYEQFF.

As DNA, the CDR3 is TGTGCCAGCAGCCACGGCGCGGGCGGGGGAATGGATGAAAAACTGTTTTTT. Amino acid sequence: CASSHGAGGGMDEKLFF. V is TRBV5-4 and J is TRBJ1-4; a possible D gene is TRBD1 (5 bases). Germline V gene sequence: CDR1 SGHNT, CDR2 YYREEE (reference sequence). V was clipped by 4 bases and J by 6 bases, with 22 bases between them. There are 17 residues in the CDR3.

Turning to this clonotype: This may come from a read error, since a much larger clone is one base off. This chain connects TRBV11-3 to TRBJ2-3, with no clear D. Per germline, CDR1 SGHNT and CDR2 YENEEA. This CDR3 region has 14 residues. CDR3 DNA: TGTGTCAGCAGCTTAAGTAGGGCGGAAGATACGCAGTATTTT. It codes for CVSSLSRAEDTQYF.

Worth noting for this clonotype: With a much larger clone just one base away, this may be a read error. This chain uses TRBV6-6 with TRBJ2-3; D gene unclear. CDR1 is MNHNY, CDR2 SVGAGI, per germline (reference sequence). The CDR3 has 12 residues. The CDR3: CASSPSTDTHYF. The CDR3 nucleotides read TGTGCCAGCAGTCCAAGCACAGATACGCATTATTTT.

There are many counts of this clonotype. The chain employs TRBV11-2 and TRBJ2-7; D not certain. This CDR3 spans 12 amino acids. V lost 1 base, J lost 6 bases, and 7 bases lay in between. Germline V gene sequence: CDR1 SGHAT, CDR2 FQNNGV. This CDR3 is CASSLGVIEQYF. DNA of the CDR3: TGTGCCAGCAGCTTAGGTGTTATCGAGCAGTACTTC.

A word on this clonotype: A much larger clonotype is one base distant, so this may be a read error. This chain connects TRBV11-2 to TRBJ2-1, with 9 nucleotides matching TRBD2. Germline V lookup: CDR1 SGHAT, CDR2 FQNNGV. V shed 5 bases, J shed 3 bases, and the junction held 8 bases outside the gene matches. The CDR3 loop spans 16 amino acids. The DNA for the CDR3 is TGTGCCAGCAGCGTAACAACAGCGGGAGGCTACAATGAGCAGTTCTTC. Translating it yields CASSVTTAGGYNEQFF.

This chain connects TRBV30 to TRBJ1-5; TRBD1 is a possible D gene (5 bases). Trimming left V 1 base short and J 9 bases short, with 16 bases between. The CDR3 is 14 residues long. Looked up from germline, CDR1 is GTSNPN and CDR2 is SVGIG (reference sequence). The CDR3 coding sequence is TGTGCCTGGAGTGCACCAGGGACCGCAGGGCCCCAGCATTTT. Encoded protein: CAWSAPGTAGPQHF.

The genes are TRBV4-1 and TRBJ2-3; D is possibly TRBD1 or TRBD2 (6 bases each). This CDR3 has 13 residues. Trimming removed 3 bases at V and 11 bases at J, with 15 bases between. Germline lookup yields CDR1 MGHRA and CDR2 YSYEKL. CDR3 in amino acids: CASSQRGDGGQYF. CDR3 DNA sequence: TGCGCCAGCAGCCAGAGGGGGGACGGCGGGCAGTATTTT.

This clonotype was detected ten times or more. The CDR3 loop is CASSEYGATDTQYF. The CDR3 DNA follows: TGTGCCAGCAGCGAATACGGGGCCACAGATACGCAGTATTTT. The chain is built from TRBV11-1 and TRBJ2-3; TRBD1 or TRBD2 may be the D gene (5 bases each). This CDR3 region has 14 residues. Trimming stripped 5 bases from V and 2 bases from J, with 11 bases between. The V gene's germline CDR1 is SGHAT and CDR2 FQDESV (reference sequence).

As for this clonotype: A much larger clone differs by one base, so this may be a read error. The rearrangement uses TRBV4-1 and TRBJ2-5; 8 nucleotides align to TRBD1. The CDR3 loop spans 16 amino acids. CDR1 and CDR2 (germline): MGHRA, YSYEKL. Unmatched junction bases numbered 10, after V lost 3 bases and J lost 4 bases. In DNA form, the CDR3 reads TGCGCCAGCAGCCACCATAGCAGGGGGCGCGTAGAGACCCAGTACTTC. As protein: CASSHHSRGRVETQYF.